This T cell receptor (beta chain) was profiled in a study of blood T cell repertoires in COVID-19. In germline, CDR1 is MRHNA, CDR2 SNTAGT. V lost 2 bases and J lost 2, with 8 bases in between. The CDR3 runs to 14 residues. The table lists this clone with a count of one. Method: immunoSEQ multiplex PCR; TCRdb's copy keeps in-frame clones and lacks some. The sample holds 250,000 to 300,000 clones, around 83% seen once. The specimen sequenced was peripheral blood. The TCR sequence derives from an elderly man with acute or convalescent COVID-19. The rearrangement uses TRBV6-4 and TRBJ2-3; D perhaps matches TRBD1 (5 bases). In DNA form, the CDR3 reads TGTGCCAGCAGTGACAGGGGTTCCACAGATACGCAGTATTTT. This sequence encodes CASSDRGSTDTQYF.